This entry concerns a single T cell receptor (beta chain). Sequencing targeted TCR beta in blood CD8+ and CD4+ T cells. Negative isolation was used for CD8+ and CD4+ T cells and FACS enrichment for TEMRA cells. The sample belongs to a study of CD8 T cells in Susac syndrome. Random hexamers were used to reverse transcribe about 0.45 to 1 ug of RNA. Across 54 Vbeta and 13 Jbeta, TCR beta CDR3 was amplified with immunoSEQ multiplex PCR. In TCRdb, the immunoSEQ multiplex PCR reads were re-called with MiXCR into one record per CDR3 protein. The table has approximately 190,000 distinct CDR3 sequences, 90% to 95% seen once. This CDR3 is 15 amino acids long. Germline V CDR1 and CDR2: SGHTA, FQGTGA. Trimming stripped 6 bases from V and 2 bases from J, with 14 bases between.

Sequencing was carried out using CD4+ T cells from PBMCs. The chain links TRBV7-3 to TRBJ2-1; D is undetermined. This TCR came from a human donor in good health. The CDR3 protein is CASSLGPFTYNEQFF. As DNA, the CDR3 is TGTGCCAGCAGTTTAGGCCCTTTTACCTACAATGAGCAGTTCTTC.